Below, 20 T cell receptor beta chains from the same sample are listed, as sequenced in a study of kidney transplant recipient with SARS-CoV-2 infection. MiXCR was run by TCRdb on the reads, yielding one entry per CDR3 protein. Of fewer than 250,000 distinct CDR3 sequences listed, more than 25% are singletons. This material consisted of a blood sample, taken at baseline and on roughly day 110 from a kidney transplant recipient. Every receptor here comes from a young adult male patient who had COVID-19 and was a kidney transplant recipient. A subset of T cells may come from the graft donor.

This clonotype has a count of ten or more. The chain is built from TRBV30 and TRBJ2-5; D is unresolved. This CDR3 has 11 residues. V lost 5 bases and J lost 5, with 9 bases in between. The germline CDR1 and CDR2 sequences are GTSNPN and SVGIG (reference sequence). CDR3 residues: CAWQRTETQYF. The CDR3 DNA sequence: TGTGCCTGGCAAAGAACGGAGACCCAGTACTTC.

This clonotype was seen a few times. The germline gene is not matched at one end of the junction; a read error may be the cause. The chain links TRBV11-1 to TRBJ1-2, with D unresolved. There are 17 residues in the CDR3. Germline V lookup: CDR1 SGHAT, CDR2 FQDESV (reference sequence). The CDR3 sequence is CASSECHKAGKTYGHTF. The CDR3, as DNA: TGTGCCAGCAGCGAGTGTCATAAGGCTGGAAAGACCTATGGCCACACCTTC.

As regards this clonotype: One end of the junction varies from germline; a read error may be responsible. The chain links TRBV3-1 to TRBJ1-1; no reliable D call. The length of the CDR3 is 17 residues. The germline V gene has CDR1 LGHDT and CDR2 YNNKEL (reference sequence). CDR3 region: CAGSHGSPISILTEAFF. In DNA form, the CDR3 reads TGTGCCGGCAGCCATGGATCTCCCATTTCAATTCTCACTGAAGCTTTCTTT.

This clonotype was seen ten or more times. The chain recombines TRBV24-1 with TRBJ1-2; no clear D. The CDR3 is 17 residues long. Germline values: CDR1 KGHDR, CDR2 SFDVKD. The V end was cut by 6 bases, the J end by 4 bases, with 23 bases between. CDR3 nucleotide sequence: TGTGCCACCAGTTCTTTTCTTAGTACCAGAAAGACCTATGGCTACACCTTC. This sequence encodes CATSSFLSTRKTYGYTF.

This clonotype was picked up many times. J is TRBJ2-5 and V is TRBV4-3; TRBD1 matches at 8 bases. The ends lost 4 bases at V and 2 bases at J; junction bases unmatched: 3. The CDR3 contains 14 residues. CDR1 LGHNA and CDR2 YSLEER come from the germline V gene. The CDR3 protein is CASSRNRGQETQYF. CDR3 DNA sequence: TGCGCCAGCAGCCGAAACAGGGGGCAAGAGACCCAGTACTTC.

This clonotype came up many times. The CDR3 DNA sequence: TGTGCCAGCAAGTCACCGCGAGAGTACACAAAGTCGGGCCAACGTCCTGACTTC. This sequence encodes CASKSPREYTKSGQRPDF. This chain links TRBV5-2 with TRBJ2-6. TRBV5-2 is described as a pseudogene. The CDR3 is made up of 18 amino acids.

Points on this clonotype: A read error may explain this, as a much larger clone is one base away. No DNA is shown, since the ends of the CDR3 on it are uncertain; the CDR3 is the one TCRdb lists. The gene calls are TRBV7-5 and TRBJ1-2. TRBV7-5 is listed as a pseudogene. Termini included, the CDR3 measures 19 amino acids. The CDR3: CISAPESIDEVGKTYGYTF.

In this sample, this clonotype turned up many times. In nucleotides, the CDR3 is TGTGCCATCAGTGAGGCGGGACAGGGGGGTCCCTACGAGCAGTACTTC. Residues: CAISEAGQGGPYEQYF. This chain links TRBV10-3 with TRBJ2-7; 11 positions agree with TRBD1. Losses at the gene ends were 2 bases for V and 2 bases for J; bases not matched to a gene: 5. The V gene's germline CDR1 is ENHRY and CDR2 SYGVKD. This CDR3 has 16 amino acids.

Only one count was recorded for this clonotype. One base away lies a much larger clone, so this may be a sequencing read error. This CDR3 reads CASSQRGTNRKTYGHTF. CDR3 coding DNA: TGTGCCAGTAGTCAAAGAGGGACAAATCGAAAGACCTATGGCCACACCTTC. This chain joins TRBV19 and TRBJ1-2; the D gene is possibly TRBD1 (6 bases). This CDR3 has 17 residues. CDR1 and CDR2 (germline): LNHDA, SQIVND (reference sequence).

This clonotype has a handful of counts. The gene calls are TRBV3-1 and TRBJ2-1; D tentatively fits TRBD1 or TRBD2 (5 bases each). The CDR3 extends over 16 amino acids. The germline CDR1 and CDR2 sequences are LGHDT and YNNKEL (reference sequence). The V end lost 1 base, the J end lost 5 bases, and 15 bases lay between the germline ends. The CDR3 loop reads CASSQVHRDGHNEQFF. CDR3 DNA sequence: TGTGCCAGCAGCCAAGTCCACCGGGACGGACACAATGAGCAGTTCTTC.

In its sample, this clonotype was seen a few times. The gene calls are TRBV18 and TRBJ2-3, with D unresolved. CDR1 and CDR2 from the germline V gene are KGHSH and LQKENI. CDR3 length equals 15 residues. The ends were cut back, 3 bases at V and 3 bases at J, with 13 bases in the middle. CDR3 DNA: TGTGCCAGCTCACCCCCAGGCTCGGGTACAGATACGCAGTATTTT. It specifies CASSPPGSGTDTQYF.

Details on this clonotype: This may be a read error: a much more frequent sequence differs by one nucleotide. Since no conserved phenylalanine or tryptophan closes the CDR3, a read error is the likely cause. The chain combines TRBV10-3 with TRBJ2-2, with 10 bases that match TRBD2. The CDR3 loop spans 16 amino acids. Looked up from germline, CDR1 is ENHRY and CDR2 is SYGVKD. J gave up 2 bases and V 5 bases, and 5 bases lay outside the gene matches. CDR3 region: CAISLLAGENTGELFL. The CDR3 DNA is TGTGCCATCAGTCTCCTAGCGGGGGAAAACACCGGGGAGCTGTTTCTT.

Points on this clonotype: This may stem from a read error, because a much larger clone lies one nucleotide away. The chain combines TRBV9 with TRBJ1-2; D is possibly TRBD1 (6 bases). This CDR3 is built from 11 residues. The germline V gene has CDR1 SGDLS and CDR2 YYNGEE. CDR3 coding DNA: TGTGCCAGCAGCGTCTCCGGGGGCGTTGTGTTC. Residues: CASSVSGGVVF.

This clonotype was seen repeatedly, ten times or more. The chain recombines TRBV30 with TRBJ1-2; D is unresolved. V gave up 1 base and J gave up 4 bases, with 19 bases separating them. Germline loops: CDR1 GTSNPN, CDR2 SVGIG (reference sequence). This CDR3 comprises 16 residues. CDR3 bases: TGTGCCTGGAGTGCTACGCGTTATAGAAAGACCTATGGCTACACCTTC. This gives the protein CAWSATRYRKTYGYTF.

This clonotype has at least ten counts. V is TRBV19 and J is TRBJ2-2; D remains ambiguous. This CDR3 is 16 amino acids long. Germline V gene sequence: CDR1 LNHDA, CDR2 SQIVND (reference sequence). Trimming pared 5 bases from V and 0 bases from J, leaving 13 bases between. The CDR3 spells CASSPGFGPNTGELFF. The CDR3 nucleotides read TGTGCCAGTAGTCCCGGTTTTGGTCCGAACACCGGGGAGCTGTTTTTT.

As to this clonotype: This may stem from a read error, because a much larger clone lies one nucleotide away. The rearrangement links TRBV10-3 to TRBJ2-1; TRBD1 matches at 8 bases. This CDR3 region has 15 residues. Germline CDR1 reads ENHRY; CDR2 reads SYGVKD. This CDR3 is CTIRDPGGVDNEQFF. In DNA, the CDR3 is TGTACCATCAGGGACCCAGGGGGCGTCGACAATGAGCAGTTCTTC.

For this clonotype: A clone one base away is much larger, so this may be a read error. This chain connects TRBV3-1 to TRBJ2-7, with D possibly being TRBD2 (6 bases). V lost 5 bases and J lost 2, with 19 bases in between. This CDR3 has 16 amino acids. CDR1 LGHDT and CDR2 YNNKEL come from the germline V gene (reference sequence). CDR3 loop: CASSSTASGPPYEQYF. CDR3 DNA sequence: TGTGCCAGCAGCTCGACGGCCAGCGGGCCCCCCTACGAGCAGTACTTC.

A word on this clonotype: A single base separates this from a much larger clone, so it may be a read error. This chain connects TRBV19 to TRBJ2-5, with D unresolved. The J call may be incorrect, as the DNA end agrees better with TRBJ2-7. The CDR3 consists of 13 residues. Germline assignment: CDR1 LNHDA and CDR2 SQIVND (reference sequence). The CDR3 loop reads CASSSSKSYEQYF. CDR3 bases: TGTGCCAGTAGTTCGTCAAAATCCTACGAGCAGTACTTC.

The sample holds many counts of this clonotype. The chain uses TRBV4-1 and TRBJ2-7; 7 bases align to TRBD2. The V gene end was trimmed by 3 bases and the J gene end by 0 bases; junction bases not matched to a gene: 5. The CDR3 runs 15 residues. Per germline, CDR1 MGHRA and CDR2 YSYEKL. The CDR3 spells CASSQASGLSYEQYF. The CDR3 DNA sequence: TGCGCCAGCAGCCAGGCTAGCGGTCTCTCCTACGAGCAGTACTTC.

This clonotype appeared a few times. This chain links TRBV4-1 with TRBJ2-5; 7 bases match TRBD1. CDR3 length equals 18 residues. Germline values: CDR1 MGHRA, CDR2 YSYEKL. V lost 0 bases and J lost 1; bases outside the gene matches: 11. CDR3 nucleotide sequence: TGCGCCAGCAGCCAAGACCGGGGACAGCGAATAACCCAAGAGACCCAGTACTTC. Its translation is CASSQDRGQRITQETQYF.